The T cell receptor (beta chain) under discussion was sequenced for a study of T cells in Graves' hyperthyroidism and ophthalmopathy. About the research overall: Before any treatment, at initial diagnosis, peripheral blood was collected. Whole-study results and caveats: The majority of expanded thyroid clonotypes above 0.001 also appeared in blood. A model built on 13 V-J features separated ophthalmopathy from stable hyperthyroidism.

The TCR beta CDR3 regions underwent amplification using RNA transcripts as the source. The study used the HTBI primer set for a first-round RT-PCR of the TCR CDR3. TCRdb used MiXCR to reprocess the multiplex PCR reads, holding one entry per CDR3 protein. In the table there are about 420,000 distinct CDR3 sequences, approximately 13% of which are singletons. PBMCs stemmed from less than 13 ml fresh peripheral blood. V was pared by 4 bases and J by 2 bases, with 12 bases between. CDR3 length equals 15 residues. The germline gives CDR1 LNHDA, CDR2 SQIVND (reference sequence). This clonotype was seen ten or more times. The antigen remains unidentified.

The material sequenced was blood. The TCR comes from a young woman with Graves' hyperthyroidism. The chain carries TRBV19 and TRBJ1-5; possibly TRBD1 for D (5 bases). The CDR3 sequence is CASSNQGLGNQPQHF. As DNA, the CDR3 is TGTGCCAGTAGTAACCAGGGTTTGGGCAATCAGCCCCAGCATTTT. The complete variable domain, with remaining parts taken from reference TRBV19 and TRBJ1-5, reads DGGITQSPKYLFRKEGQNVTLSCEQNLNHDAMYWYRQDPGQGLRLIYYSQIVNDFQKGDIAEGYSVSREKKESFPLTVTSAQKNPTAFYLCASSNQGLGNQPQHFGDGTRLSIL.